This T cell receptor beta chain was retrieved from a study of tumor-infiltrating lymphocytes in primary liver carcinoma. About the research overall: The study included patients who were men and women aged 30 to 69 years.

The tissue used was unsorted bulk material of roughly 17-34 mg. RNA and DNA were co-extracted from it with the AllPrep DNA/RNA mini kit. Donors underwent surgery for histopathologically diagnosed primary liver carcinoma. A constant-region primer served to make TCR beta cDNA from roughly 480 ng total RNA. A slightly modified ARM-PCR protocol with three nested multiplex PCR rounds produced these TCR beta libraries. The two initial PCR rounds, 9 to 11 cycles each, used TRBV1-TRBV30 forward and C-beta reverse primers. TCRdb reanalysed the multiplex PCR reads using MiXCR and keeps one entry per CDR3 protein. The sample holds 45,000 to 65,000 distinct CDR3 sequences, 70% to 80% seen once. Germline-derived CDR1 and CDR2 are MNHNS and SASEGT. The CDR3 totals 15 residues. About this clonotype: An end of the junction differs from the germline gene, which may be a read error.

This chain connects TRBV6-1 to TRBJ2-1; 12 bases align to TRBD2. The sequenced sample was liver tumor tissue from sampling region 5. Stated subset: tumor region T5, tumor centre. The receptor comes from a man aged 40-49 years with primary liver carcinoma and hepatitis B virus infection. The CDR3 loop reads CDGSYRLAGDNEQFF. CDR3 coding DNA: TGTGACGGCAGTTATCGACTAGCGGGAGACAATGAACAGTTCTTC.